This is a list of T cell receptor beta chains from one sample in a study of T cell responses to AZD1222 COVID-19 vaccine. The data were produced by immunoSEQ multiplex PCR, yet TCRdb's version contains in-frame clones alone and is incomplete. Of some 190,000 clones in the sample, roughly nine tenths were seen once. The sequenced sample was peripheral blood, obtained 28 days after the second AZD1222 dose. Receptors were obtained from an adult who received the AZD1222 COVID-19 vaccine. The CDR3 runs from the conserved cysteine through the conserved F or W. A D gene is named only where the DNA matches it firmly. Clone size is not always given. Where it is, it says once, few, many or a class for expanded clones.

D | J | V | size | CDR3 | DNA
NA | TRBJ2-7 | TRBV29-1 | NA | CSAVDFGDEQYF | TGCAGCGCCGTCGATTTTGGAGACGAGCAGTACTTC
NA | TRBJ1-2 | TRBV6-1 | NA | CASSEALAGYGYTF | TGTGCCAGCAGTGAAGCGTTGGCGGGCTATGGCTACACCTTC
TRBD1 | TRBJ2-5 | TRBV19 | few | CASSIESRGQGLETQYF | TGTGCCAGTAGTATAGAGTCACGGGGACAGGGGTTGGAGACCCAGTACTTC
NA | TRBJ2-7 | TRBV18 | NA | CASSPPTRGAYEQYF | TGTGCCAGCTCACCCCCCACTCGAGGAGCCTACGAGCAGTACTTC
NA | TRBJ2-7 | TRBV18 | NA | CASSPLEGPYEQYF | TGTGCCAGCTCTCCCTTGGAAGGGCCCTACGAGCAGTACTTC
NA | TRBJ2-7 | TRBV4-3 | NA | CASSQDFRYEQYF | TGCGCCAGCAGCCAAGATTTCCGGTACGAGCAGTACTTC
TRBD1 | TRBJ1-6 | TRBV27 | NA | CASSGNADRRPLHF | TGTGCCAGCAGTGGCAATGCGGACAGGCGACCCCTCCACTTT
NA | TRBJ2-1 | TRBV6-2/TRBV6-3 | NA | CASSGQYNEQFF | TGTGCCAGCAGCGGACAGTACAATGAGCAGTTCTTC
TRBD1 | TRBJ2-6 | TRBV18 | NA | CASSPAGQGALSGANVLTF | TGTGCCAGCTCACCAGCAGGGCAGGGGGCCCTCTCTGGGGCCAACGTCCTGACTTTC
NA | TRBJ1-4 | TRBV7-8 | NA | CASSPRHKTGLEEKLFF | TGTGCCAGCAGCCCCCGACATAAGACAGGTTTGGAGGAAAAACTGTTTTTT
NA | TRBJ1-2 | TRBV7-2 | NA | CASSLAGPQKNYGYTF | TGTGCCAGCAGCTTAGCCGGACCGCAGAAAAACTATGGCTACACCTTC
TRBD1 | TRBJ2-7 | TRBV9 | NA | CASSVAYGTGYEQYF | TGTGCCAGCAGCGTAGCATACGGGACAGGCTACGAGCAGTACTTC
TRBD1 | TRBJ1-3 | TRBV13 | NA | CASSLEGTGSFGNTIYF | TGTGCCAGCAGCTTAGAGGGGACAGGGTCCTTTGGAAACACCATATATTTT
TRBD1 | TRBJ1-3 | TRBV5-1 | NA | CASSRDRGDTIYF | TGCGCCAGCAGCAGGGACAGGGGCGACACCATATATTTT
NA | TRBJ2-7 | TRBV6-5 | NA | CACQQETYYEQYF | TGTGCCTGCCAGCAGGAGACATACTACGAGCAGTACTTC
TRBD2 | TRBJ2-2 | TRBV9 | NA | CASSPSGGTGELFF | TGTGCCAGCAGCCCAAGCGGGGGCACCGGGGAGCTGTTTTTT
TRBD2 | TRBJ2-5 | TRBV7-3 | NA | CASSPPRTPWGSGVRETQYF | TGTGCCAGCAGCCCCCCACGTACCCCGTGGGGTAGCGGGGTAAGGGAGACCCAGTACTTC
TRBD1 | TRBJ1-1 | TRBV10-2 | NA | CASSDRGTGFKNTEAFF | TGCGCCAGCAGTGATAGGGGGACAGGCTTCAAGAACACTGAAGCTTTCTTT
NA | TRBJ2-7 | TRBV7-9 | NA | CASSLARLPDGGYEQYF | TGTGCCAGCAGCTTAGCCCGACTCCCCGATGGTGGGTACGAGCAGTACTTC
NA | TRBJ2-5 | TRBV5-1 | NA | CASSWNQETQYF | TGCGCCAGCAGCTGGAATCAAGAGACCCAGTACTTC
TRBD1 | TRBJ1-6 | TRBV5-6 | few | CASSRYGQGESPLHF | TGTGCCAGCAGCAGATACGGACAGGGCGAGTCACCCCTCCACTTT
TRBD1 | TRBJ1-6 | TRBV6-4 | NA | CASSMDRNNSPLHF | TGTGCCAGCAGTATGGACAGGAATAATTCACCCCTCCACTTT
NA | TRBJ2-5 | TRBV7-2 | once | CASSFTGTLTQYF | TGTGCCAGCAGCTTTACCGGGACCTTAACCCAGTACTTC
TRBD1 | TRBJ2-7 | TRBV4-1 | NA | CASSQALQGSYEQYF | TGCGCCAGCAGCCAAGCGTTACAGGGGTCCTACGAGCAGTACTTC
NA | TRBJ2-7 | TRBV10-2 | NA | CASRTDYEQYF | TGCGCCAGCAGGACGGACTACGAGCAGTACTTC
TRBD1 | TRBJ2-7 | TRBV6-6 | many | CASRDRTGGSYEQYF | TGTGCCAGCAGGGATCGGACAGGGGGCTCCTACGAGCAGTACTTC
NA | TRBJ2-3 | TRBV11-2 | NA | CASSPDRRSDTQYF | TGTGCCAGCAGCCCGGACAGACGTTCAGATACGCAGTATTTT
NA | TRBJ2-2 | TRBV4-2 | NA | CASSQVPGGTGELFF | TGTGCCAGCAGCCAGGTCCCAGGAGGCACCGGGGAGCTGTTTTTT
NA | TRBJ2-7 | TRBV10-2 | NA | CASSDSGTYEQYF | TGCGCCAGCAGTGATAGCGGCACCTACGAGCAGTACTTC
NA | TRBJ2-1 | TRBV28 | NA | CASRLSQIYNEQFF | TGTGCCAGCAGACTATCCCAGATTTACAATGAGCAGTTCTTC
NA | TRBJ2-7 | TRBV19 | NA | CASSPWTVVNYEQYF | TGTGCCAGTAGCCCCTGGACCGTGGTCAATTACGAGCAGTACTTC
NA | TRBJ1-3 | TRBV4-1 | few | CASSQDYPGYGNTIYF | TGCGCCAGCAGCCAAGATTATCCGGGCTATGGAAACACCATATATTTT
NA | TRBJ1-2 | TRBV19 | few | CASSISGSVRYTF | TGTGCCAGTAGTATCTCTGGGTCGGTTCGCTACACCTTC
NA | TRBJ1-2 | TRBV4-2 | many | CASSQASVTGRPYGYTF | TGTGCCAGCAGCCAAGCGTCCGTAACAGGGCGTCCCTATGGCTACACCTTC
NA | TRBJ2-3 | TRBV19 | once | CASSITRGAGDTQYF | TGTGCCAGTAGTATAACGCGGGGTGCGGGGGATACGCAGTATTTT
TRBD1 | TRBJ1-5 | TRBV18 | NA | CASSPGTGLRQPQHF | TGTGCCAGCTCACCGGGGACAGGGCTGAGGCAGCCCCAGCATTTT
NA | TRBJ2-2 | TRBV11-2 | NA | CASSLYRENTGELFF | TGTGCCAGCAGCTTATATAGGGAGAACACCGGGGAGCTGTTTTTT
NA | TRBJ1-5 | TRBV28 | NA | CASSTAQGGNQPQHF | TGTGCCAGCAGTACCGCCCAGGGAGGCAATCAGCCCCAGCATTTT
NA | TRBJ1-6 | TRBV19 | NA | CASSIGGGNSPLHF | TGTGCCAGTAGTATCGGGGGCGGTAATTCACCCCTCCACTTT
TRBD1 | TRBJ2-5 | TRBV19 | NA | CASSARGQGARETQYF | TGTGCCAGTAGTGCACGTGGACAGGGGGCAAGGGAGACCCAGTACTTC
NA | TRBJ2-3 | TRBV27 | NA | CASSPRARDTQYF | TGTGCCAGCAGTCCCCGGGCAAGGGATACGCAGTATTTT
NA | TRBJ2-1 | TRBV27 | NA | CASTGPTDNEQFF | TGTGCCAGCACGGGACCCACGGACAATGAGCAGTTCTTC
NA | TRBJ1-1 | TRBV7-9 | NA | CASSLVQVGTEAFF | TGTGCCAGCAGCTTGGTACAGGTTGGGACTGAAGCTTTCTTT
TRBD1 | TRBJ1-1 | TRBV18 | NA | CASSRTGGTEAFF | TGTGCCAGCTCACGGACAGGGGGCACTGAAGCTTTCTTT
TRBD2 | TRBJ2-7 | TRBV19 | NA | CASSPSGRLGEQYF | TGTGCCAGTAGTCCTAGCGGGAGGTTGGGCGAGCAGTACTTC
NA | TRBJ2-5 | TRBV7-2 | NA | CASSLQGGPTKETQYF | TGTGCCAGCAGCTTGCAGGGAGGTCCCACCAAAGAGACCCAGTACTTC
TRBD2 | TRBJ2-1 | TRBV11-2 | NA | CASSLTSGRARGEYNEQFF | TGTGCCAGCAGCCTTACTAGCGGGAGGGCCCGGGGTGAGTACAATGAGCAGTTCTTC
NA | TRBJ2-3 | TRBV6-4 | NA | CASSRNGGTDTQYF | TGTGCCAGCAGCCGAAATGGCGGAACAGATACGCAGTATTTT
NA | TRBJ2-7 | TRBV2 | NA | CASSDGPGYEQYF | TGTGCCAGCAGTGATGGCCCGGGCTACGAGCAGTACTTC
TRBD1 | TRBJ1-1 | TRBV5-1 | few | CASSFQGENMNTEAFF | TGCGCCAGCAGCTTCCAGGGGGAGAACATGAACACTGAAGCTTTCTTT
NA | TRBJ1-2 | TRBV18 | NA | CASSPLDRETNYGYTF | TGTGCCAGCTCACCCCTGGACAGAGAAACTAACTATGGCTACACCTTC